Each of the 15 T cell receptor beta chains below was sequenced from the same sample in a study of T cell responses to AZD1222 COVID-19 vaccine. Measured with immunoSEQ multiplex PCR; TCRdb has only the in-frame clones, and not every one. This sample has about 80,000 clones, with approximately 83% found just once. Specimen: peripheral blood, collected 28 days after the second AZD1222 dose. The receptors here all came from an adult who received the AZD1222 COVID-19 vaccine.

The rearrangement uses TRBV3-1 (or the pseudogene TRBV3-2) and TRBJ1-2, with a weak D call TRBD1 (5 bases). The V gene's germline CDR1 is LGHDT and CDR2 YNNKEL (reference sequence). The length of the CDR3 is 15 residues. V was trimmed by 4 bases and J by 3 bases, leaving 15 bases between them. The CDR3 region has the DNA TGTGCCAGCAGCCCCACCTCCGACAGCTACTATGGCTACACCTTC. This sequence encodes CASSPTSDSYYGYTF.

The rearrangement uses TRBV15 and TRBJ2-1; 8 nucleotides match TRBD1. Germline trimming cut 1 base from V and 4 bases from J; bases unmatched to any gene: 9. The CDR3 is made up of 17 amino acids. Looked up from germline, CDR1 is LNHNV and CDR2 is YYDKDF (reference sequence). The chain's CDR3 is CATSRVLRTGKYNEQFF. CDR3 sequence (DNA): TGTGCCACCAGCAGAGTTTTAAGGACAGGGAAATACAATGAGCAGTTCTTC.

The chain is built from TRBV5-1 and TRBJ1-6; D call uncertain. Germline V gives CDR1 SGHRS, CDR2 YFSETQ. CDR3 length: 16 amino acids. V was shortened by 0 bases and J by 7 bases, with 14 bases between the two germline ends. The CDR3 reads CASSLGSALSNSPLHF. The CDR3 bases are TGCGCCAGCAGCTTGGGGTCTGCTCTGTCCAATTCACCCCTCCACTTT.

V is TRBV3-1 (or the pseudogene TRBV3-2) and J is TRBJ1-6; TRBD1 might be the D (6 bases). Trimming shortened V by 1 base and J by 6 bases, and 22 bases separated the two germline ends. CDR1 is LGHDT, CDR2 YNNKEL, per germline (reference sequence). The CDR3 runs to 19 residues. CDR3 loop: CASSQAPLWGGAGNSPLHF. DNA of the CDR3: TGTGCCAGCAGCCAAGCACCCCTCTGGGGGGGCGCAGGTAATTCACCCCTCCACTTT.

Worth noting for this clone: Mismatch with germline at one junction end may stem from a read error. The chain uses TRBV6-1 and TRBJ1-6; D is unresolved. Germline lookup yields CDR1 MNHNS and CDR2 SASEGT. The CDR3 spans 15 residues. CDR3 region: CASSEGPFYNSPLHF. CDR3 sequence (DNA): TGTGCCAGCAGCGAAGGGCCTTTCTATAATTCACCCCTCCACTTT.

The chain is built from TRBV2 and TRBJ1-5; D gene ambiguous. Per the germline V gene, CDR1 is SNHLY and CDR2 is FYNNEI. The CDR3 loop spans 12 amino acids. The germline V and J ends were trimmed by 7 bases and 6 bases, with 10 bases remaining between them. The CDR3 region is CASTEGIQPQHF. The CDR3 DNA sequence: TGTGCCAGCACCGAAGGGATTCAGCCCCAGCATTTT. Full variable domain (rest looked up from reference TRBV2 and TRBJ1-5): EPEVTQTPSHQVTQMGQEVILRCVPISNHLYFYWYRQILGQKVEFLVSFYNNEISEKSEIFDDQFSVERPDGSNFTLKIRSTKLEDSAMYFCASTEGIQPQHFGDGTRLSIL.

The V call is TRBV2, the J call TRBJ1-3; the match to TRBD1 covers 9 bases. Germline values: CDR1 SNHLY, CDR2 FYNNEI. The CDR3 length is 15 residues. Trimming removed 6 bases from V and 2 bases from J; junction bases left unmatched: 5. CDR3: CASRRTGAAGNTIYF. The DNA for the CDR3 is TGTGCCAGCAGGCGGACAGGGGCGGCTGGAAACACCATATATTTT.

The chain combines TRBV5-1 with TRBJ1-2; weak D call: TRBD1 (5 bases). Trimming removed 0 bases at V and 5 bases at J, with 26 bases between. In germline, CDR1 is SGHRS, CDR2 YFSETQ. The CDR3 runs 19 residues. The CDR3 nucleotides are TGCGCCAGCAGCTTGGTCTTTTGGGGCAGGAGATGGGAAGTATATGGCTACACCTTC. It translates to CASSLVFWGRRWEVYGYTF.

In nucleotides, the CDR3 is TGTGCCAGCAGCTTGGTACAGGACTATGGCTACACCTTC. This codes for CASSLVQDYGYTF. The chain has TRBV5-4 and TRBJ1-2; TRBD1 is a possible D gene (5 bases). Germline CDR1 is SGHNT and CDR2 is YYREEE (reference sequence). The V and J ends lost 0 bases and 3 bases respectively, with 6 bases between them. The CDR3 consists of 13 residues.

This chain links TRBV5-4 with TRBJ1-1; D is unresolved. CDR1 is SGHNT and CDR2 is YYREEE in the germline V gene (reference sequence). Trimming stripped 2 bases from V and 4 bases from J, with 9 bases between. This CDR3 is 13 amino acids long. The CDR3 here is CASSFDFLTEAFF. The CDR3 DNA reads TGTGCCAGCAGCTTTGATTTTCTCACTGAAGCTTTCTTT. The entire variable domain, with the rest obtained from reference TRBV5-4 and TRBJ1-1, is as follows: ETGVTQSPTHLIKTRGQQVTLRCSSQSGHNTVSWYQQALGQGPQFIFQYYREEENGRGNFPPRFSGLQFPNYSSELNVNALELDDSALYLCASSFDFLTEAFFGQGTRLTVV.

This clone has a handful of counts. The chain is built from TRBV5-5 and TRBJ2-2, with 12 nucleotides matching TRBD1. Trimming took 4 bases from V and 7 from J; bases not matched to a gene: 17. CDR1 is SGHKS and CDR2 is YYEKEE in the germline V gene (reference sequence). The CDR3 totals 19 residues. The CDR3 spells CASSPTPGQGARSHGELFF. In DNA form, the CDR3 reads TGTGCCAGCAGCCCCACCCCGGGACAGGGGGCGCGAAGCCACGGGGAGCTGTTTTTT.

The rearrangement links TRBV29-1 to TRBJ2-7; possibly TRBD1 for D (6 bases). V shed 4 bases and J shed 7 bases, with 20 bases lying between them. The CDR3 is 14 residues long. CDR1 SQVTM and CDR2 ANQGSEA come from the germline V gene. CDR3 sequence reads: CSVGWGQGTGEQYF. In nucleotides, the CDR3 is TGCAGCGTTGGGTGGGGGCAGGGAACAGGTGAGCAGTACTTC.

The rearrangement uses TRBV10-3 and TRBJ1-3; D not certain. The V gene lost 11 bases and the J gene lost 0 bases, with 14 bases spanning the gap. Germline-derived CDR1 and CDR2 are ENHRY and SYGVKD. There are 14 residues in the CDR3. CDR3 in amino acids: CAAAPPYSGNTIYF. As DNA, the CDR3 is TGTGCCGCGGCCCCCCCCTACTCTGGAAACACCATATATTTT.

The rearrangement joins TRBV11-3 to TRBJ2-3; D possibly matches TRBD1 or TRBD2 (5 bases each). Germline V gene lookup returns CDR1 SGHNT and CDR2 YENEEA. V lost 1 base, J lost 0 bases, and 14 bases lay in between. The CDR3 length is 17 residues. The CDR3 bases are TGTGCCAGCAGCTTAGGGGGGTGGGAGCTTAGCACAGATACGCAGTATTTT. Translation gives CASSLGGWELSTDTQYF.

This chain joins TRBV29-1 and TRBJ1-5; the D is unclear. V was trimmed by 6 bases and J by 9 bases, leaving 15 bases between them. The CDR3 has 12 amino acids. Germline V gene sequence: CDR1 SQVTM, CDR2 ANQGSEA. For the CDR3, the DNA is TGCAGCGTCGCTTGGTTCGGAGGGCCCCAGCATTTT. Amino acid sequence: CSVAWFGGPQHF. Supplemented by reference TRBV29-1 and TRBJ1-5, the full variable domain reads SAVISQKPSRDICQRGTSLTIQCQVDSQVTMMFWYRQQPGQSLTLIATANQGSEATYESGFVIDKFPISRPNLTFSTLTVSNMSPEDSSIYLCSVAWFGGPQHFGDGTRLSIL.